This T cell receptor beta chain was sequenced during a study of blood T cell repertoires in COVID-19. The V and J ends lost 6 bases and 1 base, in that order; junction bases with no gene match: 8. This CDR3 comprises 16 residues. The germline CDR1 and CDR2 sequences are MNHNY and SVGAGI (reference sequence). How the authors handled the data: Researchers report that nucleated cell counts were estimated from reference gene primer amplification. Assay used: immunoSEQ multiplex PCR; TCRdb lists only in-frame clones, some missing. V and J calls and clone size come straight from that table; D and trimming were deduced from the DNA. The sample carries roughly 200,000 clones, around 84% recorded once.

The origin of this receptor is an elderly man with acute or convalescent COVID-19. What was sequenced was peripheral blood. The V and J genes are TRBV6-6 and TRBJ1-5; 8 bases fit TRBD1. This CDR3 reads CASRPTGGGSNQPQHF. The CDR3 DNA reads TGTGCCAGCAGGCCCACAGGGGGAGGAAGCAATCAGCCCCAGCATTTT.